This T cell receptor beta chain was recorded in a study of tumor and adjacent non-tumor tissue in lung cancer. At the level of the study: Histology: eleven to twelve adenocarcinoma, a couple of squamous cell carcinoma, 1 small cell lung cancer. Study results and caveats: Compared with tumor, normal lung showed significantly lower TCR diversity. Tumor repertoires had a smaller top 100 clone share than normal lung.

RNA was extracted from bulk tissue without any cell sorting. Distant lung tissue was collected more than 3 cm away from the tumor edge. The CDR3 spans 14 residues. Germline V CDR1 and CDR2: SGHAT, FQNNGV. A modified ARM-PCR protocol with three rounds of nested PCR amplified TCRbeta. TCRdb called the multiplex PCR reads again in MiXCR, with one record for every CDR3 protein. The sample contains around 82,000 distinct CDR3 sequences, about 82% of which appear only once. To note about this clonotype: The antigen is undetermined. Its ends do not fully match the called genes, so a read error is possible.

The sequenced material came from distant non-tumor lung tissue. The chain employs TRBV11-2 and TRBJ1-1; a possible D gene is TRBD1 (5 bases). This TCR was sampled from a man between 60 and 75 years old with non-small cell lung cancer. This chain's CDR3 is CVSSLVGRGTGAFF. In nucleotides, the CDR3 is TGTGTGAGTAGCTTAGTCGGGAGGGGCACTGGAGCTTTCTTT.